These 8 T cell receptor beta chains originate from one sample sequenced in a study of shared clonotypes between healthy human individuals. The protocol was immunoSEQ multiplex PCR, while the TCRdb copy is restricted to in-frame clones and leaves out a portion. The table shows more than 1,200,000 clones, with about 98.5% occurring only once. The sample taken for sequencing was naive CD4+ T cells sorted from blood. Specified subset: CD45RA+ positively selected. These receptors were taken from a man under 40 in good health.

V is TRBV5-4 and J is TRBJ2-5; D is uncertain. Germline V gene sequence: CDR1 SGHNT, CDR2 YYREEE (reference sequence). V was clipped by 0 bases and J by 5 bases, with 8 bases between them. The CDR3 is 13 residues long. The CDR3 loop is CASSLVFSETQYF. The DNA of the CDR3 is TGTGCCAGCAGCTTGGTTTTCTCGGAGACCCAGTACTTC.

The chain's CDR3 is CASRNRDLSNQPQHF. CDR3 DNA sequence: TGTGCCAGCAGGAATCGGGACCTCAGCAATCAGCCCCAGCATTTT. The chain uses TRBV28 and TRBJ1-5, with TRBD1 as a possible D gene (5 bases). The CDR3 has 15 residues. Germline-derived CDR1 and CDR2 are MDHEN and SYDVKM. Trimming took off 6 bases at V and 1 base at J, with 13 bases between the two ends.

About this clone: The sample holds other DNA sequences that translate to the same CDR3. This sequence joins TRBV18 and TRBJ2-5; D unresolved. The CDR3 covers 12 residues. The V gene lost 0 bases and the J gene lost 5 bases, with 4 bases spanning the gap. CDR1 and CDR2 from the germline V gene are KGHSH and LQKENI. The CDR3 loop is CASSPPAETQYF. The CDR3 DNA sequence: TGTGCCAGCTCACCACCAGCGGAGACCCAGTACTTC. The whole variable domain, remainder taken from reference TRBV18 and TRBJ2-5, is NAGVMQNPRHLVRRRGQEARLRCSPMKGHSHVYWYRQLPEEGLKFMVYLQKENIIDESGMPKERFSAEFPKEGPSILRIQQVVRGDSAAYFCASSPPAETQYFGPGTRLLVL.

The chain employs TRBV10-3 and TRBJ2-7; D is unresolved. CDR3 size: 13 residues. The V and J ends lost 0 bases and 3 bases respectively, with 6 bases between them. Germline assignment: CDR1 ENHRY and CDR2 SYGVKD. CDR3 amino acids: CAISESLGYEQYF. CDR3 in DNA: TGTGCCATCAGTGAGTCCTTGGGCTACGAGCAGTACTTC.

J is TRBJ1-5 and V is TRBV28; D is ambiguous. Germline V gene data show CDR1 as MDHEN and CDR2 as SYDVKM. V gave up 4 bases and J gave up 11 bases, with 15 bases separating them. The CDR3 runs to 13 residues. CDR3 region: CASSSPVTSAQHF. The DNA for the CDR3 is TGTGCCAGCAGTTCCCCCGTGACCTCGGCCCAGCATTTT.

The chain uses TRBV29-1 and TRBJ1-2; 7 positions match TRBD1. After removal of 7 bases from V and 6 bases from J, the junction contained 8 bases not matched to a gene. In germline, CDR1 is SQVTM, CDR2 ANQGSEA. The CDR3 spans 12 residues. The CDR3 region has the DNA TGCAGCGGTGGGGACAGTGGAAATGGCTACACCTTC. Protein product: CSGGDSGNGYTF.

The V gene is TRBV15, the J gene TRBJ2-1; no definite D call. CDR3 length equals 13 residues. In germline, CDR1 is LNHNV, CDR2 YYDKDF (reference sequence). V lost 7 bases to trimming and J lost 0 bases, with 7 bases between them. CDR3 sequence (DNA): TGTGCCACCACCCCGGGCTCCTACAATGAGCAGTTCTTC. This translates into CATTPGSYNEQFF.

The rearrangement links TRBV4-2 to TRBJ2-1, with D hard to call. The V end lost 0 bases, the J end lost 3 bases, and 15 bases lay between the germline ends. The CDR3 has 17 amino acids. CDR1 is LGHNA and CDR2 is YNFKEQ in the germline V gene. The CDR3, as DNA: TGTGCCAGCAGCCAAGATGTCAGGACCATCGGCTACAATGAGCAGTTCTTC. Its translation is CASSQDVRTIGYNEQFF.